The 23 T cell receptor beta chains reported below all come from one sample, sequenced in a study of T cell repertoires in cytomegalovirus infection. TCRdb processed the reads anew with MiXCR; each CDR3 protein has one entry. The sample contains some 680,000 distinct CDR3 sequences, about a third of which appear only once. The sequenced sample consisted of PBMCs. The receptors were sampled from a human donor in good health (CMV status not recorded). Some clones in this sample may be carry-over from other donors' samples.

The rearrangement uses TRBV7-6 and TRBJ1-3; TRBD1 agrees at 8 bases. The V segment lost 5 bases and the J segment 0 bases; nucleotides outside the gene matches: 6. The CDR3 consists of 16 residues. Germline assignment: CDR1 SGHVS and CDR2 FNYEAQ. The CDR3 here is CASSAAGGLSGNTIYF. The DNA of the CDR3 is TGTGCCAGCAGCGCAGCAGGGGGCCTCTCTGGAAACACCATATATTTT.

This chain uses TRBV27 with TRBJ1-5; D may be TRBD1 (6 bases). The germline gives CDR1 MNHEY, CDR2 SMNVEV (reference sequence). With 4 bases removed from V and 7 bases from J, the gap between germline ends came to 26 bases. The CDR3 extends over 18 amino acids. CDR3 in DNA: TGTGCCAGCAGTTCCCGTTTTTCTCCCGGACAGATGAACCAGCCCCAGCATTTT. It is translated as CASSSRFSPGQMNQPQHF.

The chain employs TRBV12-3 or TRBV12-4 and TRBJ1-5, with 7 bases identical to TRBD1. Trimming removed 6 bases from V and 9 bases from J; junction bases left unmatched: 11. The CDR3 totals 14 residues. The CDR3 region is CASSDGQVKWPQHF. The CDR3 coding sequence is TGTGCCAGCAGCGATGGACAGGTAAAATGGCCCCAGCATTTT.

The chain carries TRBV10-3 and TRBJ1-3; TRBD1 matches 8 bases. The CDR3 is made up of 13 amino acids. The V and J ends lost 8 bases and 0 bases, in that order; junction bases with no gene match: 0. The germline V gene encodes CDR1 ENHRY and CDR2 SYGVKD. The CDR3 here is CAIGTGSGNTIYF. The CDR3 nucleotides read TGTGCCATCGGGACAGGCTCTGGAAACACCATATATTTT.

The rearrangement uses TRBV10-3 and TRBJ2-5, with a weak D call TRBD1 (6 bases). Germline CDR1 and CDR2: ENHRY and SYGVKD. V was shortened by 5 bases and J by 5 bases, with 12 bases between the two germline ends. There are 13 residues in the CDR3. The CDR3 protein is CAISHRVRETQYF. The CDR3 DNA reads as TGTGCCATCAGTCACAGGGTACGGGAGACCCAGTACTTC.

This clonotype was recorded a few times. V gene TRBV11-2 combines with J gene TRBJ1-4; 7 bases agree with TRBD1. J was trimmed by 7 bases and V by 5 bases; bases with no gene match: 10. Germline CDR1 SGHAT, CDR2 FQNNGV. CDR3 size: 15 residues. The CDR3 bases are TGTGCCAGCAGCCCCGCAGGGACAGAGGGTGAAAAACTGTTTTTT. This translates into CASSPAGTEGEKLFF.

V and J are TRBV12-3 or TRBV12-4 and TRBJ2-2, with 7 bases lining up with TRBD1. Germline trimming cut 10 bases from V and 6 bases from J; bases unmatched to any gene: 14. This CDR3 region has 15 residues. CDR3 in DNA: TGTGCCACCACTGAGACAGGGTCGAAACCCGGGGAGCTGTTTTTT. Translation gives CATTETGSKPGELFF.

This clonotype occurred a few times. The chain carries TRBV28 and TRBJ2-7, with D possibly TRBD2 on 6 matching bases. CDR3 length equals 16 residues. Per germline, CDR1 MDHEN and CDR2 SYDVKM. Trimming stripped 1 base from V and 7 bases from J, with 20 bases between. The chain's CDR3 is CASSLFGMGTPGEQYF. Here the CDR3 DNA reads TGTGCCAGCAGTTTATTTGGGATGGGGACTCCGGGGGAGCAGTACTTC.

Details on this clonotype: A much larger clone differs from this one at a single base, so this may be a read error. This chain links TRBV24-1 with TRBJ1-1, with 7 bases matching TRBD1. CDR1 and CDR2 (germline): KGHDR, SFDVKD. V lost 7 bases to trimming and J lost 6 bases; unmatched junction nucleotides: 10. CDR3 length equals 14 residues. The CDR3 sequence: CATRPTGTDSEAFF. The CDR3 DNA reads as TGTGCCACCAGGCCGACAGGGACCGATTCTGAAGCTTTCTTT.

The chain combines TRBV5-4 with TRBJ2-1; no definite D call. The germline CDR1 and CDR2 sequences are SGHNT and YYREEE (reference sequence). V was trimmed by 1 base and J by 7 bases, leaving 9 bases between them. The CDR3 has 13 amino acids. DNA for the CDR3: TGTGCCAGCAGCTTGCCGGGCGAAAATGAGCAGTTCTTC. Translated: CASSLPGENEQFF.

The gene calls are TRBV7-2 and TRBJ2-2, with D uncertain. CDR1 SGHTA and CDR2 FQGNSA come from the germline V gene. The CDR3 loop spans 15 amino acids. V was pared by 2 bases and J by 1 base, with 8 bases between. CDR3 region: CASSLSQRNTGELFF. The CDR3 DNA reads TGTGCCAGCAGCTTAAGTCAAAGGAACACCGGGGAGCTGTTTTTT.

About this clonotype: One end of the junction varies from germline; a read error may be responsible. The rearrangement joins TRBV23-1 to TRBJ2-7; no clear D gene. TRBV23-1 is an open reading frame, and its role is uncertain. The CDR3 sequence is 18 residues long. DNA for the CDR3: TGCGCCATCAGTCAACCAACCCAGCAAGATATGTATTCCTACGAGCAGTACTTC. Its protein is CAISQPTQQDMYSYEQYF.

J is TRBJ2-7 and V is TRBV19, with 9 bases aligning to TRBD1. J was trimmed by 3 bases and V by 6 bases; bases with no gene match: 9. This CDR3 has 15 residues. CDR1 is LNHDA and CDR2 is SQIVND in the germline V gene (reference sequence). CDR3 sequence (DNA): TGTGCCAGTAGCAGGGAGGGACAGGGTAACTACGAGCAGTACTTC. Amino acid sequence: CASSREGQGNYEQYF. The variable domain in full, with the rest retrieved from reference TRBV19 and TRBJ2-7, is DGGITQSPKYLFRKEGQNVTLSCEQNLNHDAMYWYRQDPGQGLRLIYYSQIVNDFQKGDIAEGYSVSREKKESFPLTVTSAQKNPTAFYLCASSREGQGNYEQYFGPGTRLTVT.

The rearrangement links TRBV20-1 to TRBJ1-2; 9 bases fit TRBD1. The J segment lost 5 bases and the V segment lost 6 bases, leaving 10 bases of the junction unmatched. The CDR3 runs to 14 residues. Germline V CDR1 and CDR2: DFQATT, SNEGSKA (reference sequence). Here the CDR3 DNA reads TGCAGTGCCCCCCTGGGACAGGGCTATTATGGCTACACCTTC. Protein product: CSAPLGQGYYGYTF.

CDR3 residues: CASSLSNGIYGYTF. Here the CDR3 DNA reads TGTGCCAGCAGTTTATCGAACGGAATCTATGGCTACACCTTC. The V gene is TRBV27, the J gene TRBJ1-2; D call uncertain. The germline gives CDR1 MNHEY, CDR2 SMNVEV (reference sequence). The CDR3 has 14 amino acids. V gave up 0 bases and J gave up 4 bases, with 9 bases separating them.

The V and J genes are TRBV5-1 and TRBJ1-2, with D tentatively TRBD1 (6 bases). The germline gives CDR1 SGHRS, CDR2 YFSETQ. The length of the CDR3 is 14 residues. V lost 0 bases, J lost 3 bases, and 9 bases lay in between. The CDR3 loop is CASSLVPGDYGYTF. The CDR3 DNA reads TGCGCCAGCAGCTTGGTTCCAGGGGACTATGGCTACACCTTC.

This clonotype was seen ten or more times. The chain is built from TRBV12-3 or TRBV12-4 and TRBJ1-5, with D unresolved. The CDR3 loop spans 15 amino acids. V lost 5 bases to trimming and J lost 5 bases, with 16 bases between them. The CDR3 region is CASSKQSGFDQPQHF. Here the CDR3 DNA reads TGTGCCAGCAGTAAACAGTCGGGGTTTGATCAGCCCCAGCATTTT.

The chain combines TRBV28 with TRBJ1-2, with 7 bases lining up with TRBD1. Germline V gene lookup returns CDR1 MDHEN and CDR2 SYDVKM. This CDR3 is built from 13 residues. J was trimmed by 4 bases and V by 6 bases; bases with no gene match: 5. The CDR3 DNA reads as TGTGCCAGCAGCCAGGGGGGCGCCTATGGCTACACCTTC. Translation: CASSQGGAYGYTF.

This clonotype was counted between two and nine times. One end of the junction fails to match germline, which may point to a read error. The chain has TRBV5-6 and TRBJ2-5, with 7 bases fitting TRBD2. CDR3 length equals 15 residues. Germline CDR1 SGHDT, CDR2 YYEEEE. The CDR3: CASRLGAGLQETQYF. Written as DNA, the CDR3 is TGTGCCAGCAGATTGGGAGCGGGGCTCCAAGAGACCCAGTACTTC.

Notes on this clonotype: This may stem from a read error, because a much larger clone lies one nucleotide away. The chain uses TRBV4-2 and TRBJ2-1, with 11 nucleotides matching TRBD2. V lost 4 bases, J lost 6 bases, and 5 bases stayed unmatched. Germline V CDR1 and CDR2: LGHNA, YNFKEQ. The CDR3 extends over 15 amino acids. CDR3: CASSPRLAGFNEQFF. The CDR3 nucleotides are TGTGCCAGCAGCCCCCGACTAGCGGGGTTCAATGAGCAGTTCTTC.

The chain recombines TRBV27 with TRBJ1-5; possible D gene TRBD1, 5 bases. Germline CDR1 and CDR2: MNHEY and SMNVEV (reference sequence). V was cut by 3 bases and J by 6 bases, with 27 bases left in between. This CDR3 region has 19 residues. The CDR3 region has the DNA TGTGCCAGCAGTTTCTCTCCGCGGGACGTTTATTCGAAGGCTCAGCCCCAGCATTTT. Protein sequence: CASSFSPRDVYSKAQPQHF.

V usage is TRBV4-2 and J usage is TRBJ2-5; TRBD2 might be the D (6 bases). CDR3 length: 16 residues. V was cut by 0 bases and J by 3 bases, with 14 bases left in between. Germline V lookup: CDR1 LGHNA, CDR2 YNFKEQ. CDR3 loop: CASSQEGMGGKETQYF. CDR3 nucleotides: TGTGCCAGCAGCCAAGAAGGGATGGGGGGAAAAGAGACCCAGTACTTC.

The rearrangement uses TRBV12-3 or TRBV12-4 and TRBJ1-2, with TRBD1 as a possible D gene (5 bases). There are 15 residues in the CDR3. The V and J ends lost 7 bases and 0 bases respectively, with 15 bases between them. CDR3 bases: TGTGCCAGCAATTCCGGACACCACCCTAACTATGGCTACACCTTC. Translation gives CASNSGHHPNYGYTF.